This T cell receptor beta chain was retrieved from a study of beta chain features in type 1 diabetes. The study, taken as a whole, reports: Patients with Type 1 diabetes showed moderately but significantly shorter TCRB CDR3s in all four CD4+ subsets.

The sequenced template was cDNA made from the entire isolated RNA. Libraries were prepared by immunoSEQ multiplex PCR; TCRdb keeps only in-frame clonotypes and omits some of them. This sample has about 120,000 clones; about 15% occur once, and the top ten carry about 2.1%. Germline CDR1 is MNHNY and CDR2 is SVGAGI (reference sequence). The CDR3 loop spans 14 amino acids. With 6 bases clipped from V and 3 bases from J, the junction kept 7 bases outside the gene matches. Note on this clone: Its antigen remains unidentified.

The chain is built from TRBV6-6 and TRBJ2-7, with TRBD1 matching over 8 bases. The receptor was isolated from a young man with type 1 diabetes. Sequenced sample: central memory CD4+ T cells from blood. This chain's CDR3 is CASSRTGGGYEQYF. CDR3 in DNA: TGTGCCAGCAGCCGTACAGGGGGAGGCTACGAGCAGTACTTC.